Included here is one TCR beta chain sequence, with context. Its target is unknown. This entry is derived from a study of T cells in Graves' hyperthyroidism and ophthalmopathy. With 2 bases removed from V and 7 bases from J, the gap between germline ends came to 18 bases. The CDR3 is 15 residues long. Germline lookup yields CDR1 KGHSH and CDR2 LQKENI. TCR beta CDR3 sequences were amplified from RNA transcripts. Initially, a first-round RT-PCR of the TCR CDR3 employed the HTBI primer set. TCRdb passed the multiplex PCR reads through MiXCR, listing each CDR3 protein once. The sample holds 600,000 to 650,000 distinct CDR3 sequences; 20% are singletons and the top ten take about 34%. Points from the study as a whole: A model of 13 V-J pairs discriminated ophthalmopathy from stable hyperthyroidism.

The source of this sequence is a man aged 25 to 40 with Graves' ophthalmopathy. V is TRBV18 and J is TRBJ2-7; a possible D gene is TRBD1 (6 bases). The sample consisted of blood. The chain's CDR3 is CASSPRQASQGEQYF. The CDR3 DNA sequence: TGTGCCAGCTCACCAAGACAGGCCTCCCAGGGGGAGCAGTACTTC.